A single sample gave rise to the 9 T cell receptor beta chains below, sequenced in a study of shared clonotypes between healthy human individuals (dated by TCRdb to 2018 to 2020). Library generation was performed with the immunoSEQ multiplex PCR assay. TCRdb obtained this table from immuneACCESS and retained in-frame rearrangements with V and J assigned. These tables miss some clones; where compared with another copy, unresolved V genes account for less than half of the shortfall, and the remainder is unexplained. The sample table shows hundreds of thousands of clones, and about 95% are seen once. Of the sample, over 0.095% is held by the ten largest clones. For the CD8 naive samples, CD45RO-negative cells were positively selected for CCR7, yielding a CD45RA+CCR7+ population from which TemRA cells were excluded. The sample taken for sequencing was naive CD8+ T cells sorted from blood. This specimen's cell subset or site label, per the study, means: CD45RA+CCR7+. The receptors originated from a woman in her 30s in good health.

The CDR3 spells CASSWGRATYEQYF. The CDR3 DNA follows: TGTGCCAGCAGTTGGGGCAGGGCAACCTACGAGCAGTACTTC. The rearrangement joins TRBV6-5 to TRBJ2-7; a possible D gene is TRBD1 (5 bases). Germline CDR1 is MNHEY and CDR2 is SVGAGI. The CDR3 sequence is 14 residues long. Deletions cut 4 bases from V and 2 bases from J, with 12 bases between.

This chain connects TRBV29-1 to TRBJ2-2; 9 bases are a match to TRBD2. Germline assignment: CDR1 SQVTM and CDR2 ANQGSEA. This CDR3 spans 15 amino acids. The V gene end was trimmed by 2 bases and the J gene end by 6 bases; junction bases not matched to a gene: 7. CDR3 sequence reads: CSVELLAGVPGELFF. CDR3 nucleotide sequence: TGCAGCGTTGAATTGTTAGCGGGAGTCCCCGGGGAGCTGTTTTTT.

As to this clone: The sample has other DNA sequences that encode this CDR3 too. This chain uses TRBV27 with TRBJ1-1; TRBD1 is a possible D gene (6 bases). CDR3 size: 14 residues. Trimming cost V 2 bases and J 5 bases, with 12 bases left between them. Germline CDR1 reads MNHEY; CDR2 reads SMNVEV (reference sequence). The chain's CDR3 is CASSLGGLGTEAFF. The CDR3 coding sequence is TGTGCCAGCAGTTTAGGGGGCTTGGGGACTGAAGCTTTCTTT.

To note about this clone: The junction and the germline gene differ at one end; a read error may be behind it. The gene calls are TRBV4-1 and TRBJ2-7; D uncertain. Germline lookup yields CDR1 MGHRA and CDR2 YSYEKL. CDR3 length equals 15 residues. The CDR3 region has the DNA TGCGCCAGCAGCCAAGATAACACAGTACTATACGGGCAGTACTTC. It encodes CASSQDNTVLYGQYF.

The rearrangement joins TRBV11-3 to TRBJ2-1, with 9 positions matching TRBD1. The CDR3 has 17 residues. The V and J ends lost 4 bases and 0 bases, in that order; junction bases with no gene match: 7. Germline V gene data show CDR1 as SGHNT and CDR2 as YENEEA. The CDR3 protein is CASSSNRGPYSYNEQFF. The DNA for the CDR3 is TGTGCCAGCAGCTCGAACAGGGGGCCTTACTCCTACAATGAGCAGTTCTTC. Together with reference TRBV11-3 and TRBJ2-1, the CDR3 gives the full variable domain: EAGVVQSPRYKIIEKKQPVAFWCNPISGHNTLYWYLQNLGQGPELLIRYENEEAVDDSQLPKDRFSAERLKGVDSTLKIQPAELGDSAVYLCASSSNRGPYSYNEQFFGPGTRLTVL.

The chain is built from TRBV29-1 and TRBJ2-7; the D call may be TRBD1 or TRBD2 (5 bases each). The CDR3 runs to 14 residues. Trimming left V 4 bases short and J 2 bases short, with 15 bases between. From germline, CDR1 is SQVTM and CDR2 ANQGSEA. For the CDR3, the DNA is TGCAGCGTTGTGGGGTGGACGGGACCCTACGAGCAGTACTTC. Its translation: CSVVGWTGPYEQYF.

In regard to this clone: Other DNA sequences in the sample encode the same CDR3. The gene calls are TRBV28 and TRBJ1-1; 8 bases map to TRBD1. Germline trimming cut 6 bases from V and 1 base from J; bases unmatched to any gene: 1. Germline V CDR1 and CDR2: MDHEN, SYDVKM. This CDR3 is built from 13 residues. CDR3 loop: CASRGQGNTEAFF. The CDR3, as DNA: TGTGCCAGCAGAGGACAGGGGAACACTGAAGCTTTCTTT.

The chain uses TRBV5-4 and TRBJ2-5; 7 nucleotides match TRBD1. The J call is doubtful: the DNA matches TRBJ2-7 better. The CDR3 is 13 residues long. In germline, CDR1 is SGHNT, CDR2 YYREEE (reference sequence). The CDR3 sequence: CASSGDRSYEQYF. The DNA of the CDR3 is TGTGCCAGCAGCGGGGACAGATCCTACGAGCAGTACTTC.

The rearrangement links TRBV4-1 to TRBJ2-7, with 7 bases identical to TRBD2. The ends lost 4 bases at V and 2 bases at J; junction bases unmatched: 11. Looked up from germline, CDR1 is MGHRA and CDR2 is YSYEKL. The CDR3 contains 16 residues. The CDR3 protein is CASSPTTGRAPYEQYF. The CDR3 DNA is TGCGCCAGCAGCCCTACCACGGGGAGGGCCCCCTACGAGCAGTACTTC.